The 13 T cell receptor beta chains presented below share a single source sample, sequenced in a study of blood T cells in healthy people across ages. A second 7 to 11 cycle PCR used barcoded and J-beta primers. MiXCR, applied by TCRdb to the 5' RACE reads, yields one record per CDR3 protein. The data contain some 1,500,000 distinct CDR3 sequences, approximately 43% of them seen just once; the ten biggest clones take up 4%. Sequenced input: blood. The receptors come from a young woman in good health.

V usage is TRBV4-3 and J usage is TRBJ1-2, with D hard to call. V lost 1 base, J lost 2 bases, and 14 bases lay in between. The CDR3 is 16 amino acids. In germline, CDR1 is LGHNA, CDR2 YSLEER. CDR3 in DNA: TGCGCCAGCAGCCAAGGGCTCCGGGGAGGGAACTATGGCTACACCTTC. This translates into CASSQGLRGGNYGYTF.

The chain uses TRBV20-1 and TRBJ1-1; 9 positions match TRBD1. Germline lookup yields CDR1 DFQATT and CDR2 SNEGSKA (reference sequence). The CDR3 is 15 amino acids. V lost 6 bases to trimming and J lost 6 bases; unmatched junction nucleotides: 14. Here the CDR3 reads CSASRDRVTQPEAFF. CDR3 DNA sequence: TGCAGTGCAAGCCGGGACAGGGTAACCCAACCTGAAGCTTTCTTT.

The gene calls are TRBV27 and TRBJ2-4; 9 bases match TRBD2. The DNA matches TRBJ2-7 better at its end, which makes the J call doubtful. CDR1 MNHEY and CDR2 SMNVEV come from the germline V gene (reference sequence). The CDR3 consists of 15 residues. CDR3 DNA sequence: TGTGCCAGCAGTTTAAAACTAGCGGGTCCCTACGAGCAGTACTTC. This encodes CASSLKLAGPYEQYF.

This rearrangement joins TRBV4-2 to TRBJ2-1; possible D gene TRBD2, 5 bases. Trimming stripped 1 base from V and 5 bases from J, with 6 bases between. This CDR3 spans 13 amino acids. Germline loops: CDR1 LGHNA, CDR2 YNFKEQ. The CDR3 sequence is CASSQAGDNEQFF. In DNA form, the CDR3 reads TGTGCCAGCAGCCAAGCCGGGGACAATGAGCAGTTCTTC.

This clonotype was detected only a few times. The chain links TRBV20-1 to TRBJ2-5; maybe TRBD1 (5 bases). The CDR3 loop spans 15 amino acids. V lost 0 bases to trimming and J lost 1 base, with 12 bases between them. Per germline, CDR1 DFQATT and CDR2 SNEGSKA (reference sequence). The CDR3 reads CSARDQGRRQETQYF. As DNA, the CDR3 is TGCAGTGCTAGAGATCAGGGCCGGCGCCAAGAGACCCAGTACTTC.

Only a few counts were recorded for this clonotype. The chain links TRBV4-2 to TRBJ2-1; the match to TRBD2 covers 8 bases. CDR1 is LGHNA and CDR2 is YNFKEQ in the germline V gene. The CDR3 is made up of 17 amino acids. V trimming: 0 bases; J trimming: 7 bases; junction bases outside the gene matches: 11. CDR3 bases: TGTGCCAGCAGCCAAGATGGGCGGGGGGCTCCTGGAAATGAGCAGTTCTTC. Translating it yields CASSQDGRGAPGNEQFF.

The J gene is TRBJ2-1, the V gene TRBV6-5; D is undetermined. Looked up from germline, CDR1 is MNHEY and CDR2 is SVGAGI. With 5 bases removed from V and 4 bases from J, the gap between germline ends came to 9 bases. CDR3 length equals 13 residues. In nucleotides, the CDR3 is TGTGCCAGCAGTGACGGGTTTTACAATGAGCAGTTCTTC. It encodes CASSDGFYNEQFF.

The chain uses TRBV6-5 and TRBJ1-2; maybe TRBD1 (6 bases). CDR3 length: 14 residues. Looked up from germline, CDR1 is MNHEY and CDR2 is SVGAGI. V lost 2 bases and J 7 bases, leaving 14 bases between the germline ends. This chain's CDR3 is CASSYGGLVTGYTF. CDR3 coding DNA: TGTGCCAGCAGTTACGGGGGGCTGGTAACTGGCTACACCTTC.

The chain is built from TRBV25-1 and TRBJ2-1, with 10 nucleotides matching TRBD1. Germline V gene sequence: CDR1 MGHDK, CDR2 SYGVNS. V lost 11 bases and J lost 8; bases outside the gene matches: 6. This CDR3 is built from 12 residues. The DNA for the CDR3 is TGTGCCCGGGACAGGGGCCTGCATGAGCAGTTCTTC. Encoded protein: CARDRGLHEQFF.

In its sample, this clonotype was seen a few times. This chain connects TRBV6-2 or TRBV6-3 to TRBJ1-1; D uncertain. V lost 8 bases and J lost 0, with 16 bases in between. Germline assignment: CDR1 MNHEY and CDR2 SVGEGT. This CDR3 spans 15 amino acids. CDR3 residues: CASSRSLPMNTEAFF. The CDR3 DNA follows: TGTGCCAGCTCTCGGTCATTACCCATGAACACTGAAGCTTTCTTT.

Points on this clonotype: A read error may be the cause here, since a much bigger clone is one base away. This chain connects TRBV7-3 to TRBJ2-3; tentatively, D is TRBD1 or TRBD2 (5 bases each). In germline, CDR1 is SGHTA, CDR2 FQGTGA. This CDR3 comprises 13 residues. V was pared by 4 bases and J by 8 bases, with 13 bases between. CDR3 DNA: TGTGCCAGCAGCTCACAAGGGACCGCTACGCAGTATTTT. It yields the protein CASSSQGTATQYF.

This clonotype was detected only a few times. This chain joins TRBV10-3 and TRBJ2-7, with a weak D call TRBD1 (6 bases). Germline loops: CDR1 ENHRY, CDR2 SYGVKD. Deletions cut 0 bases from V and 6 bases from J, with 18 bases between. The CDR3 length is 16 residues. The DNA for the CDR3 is TGTGCCATCAGTGAGTCCCCGACAGGTCCCTTCTGCGAGCAGTACTTC. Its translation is CAISESPTGPFCEQYF.

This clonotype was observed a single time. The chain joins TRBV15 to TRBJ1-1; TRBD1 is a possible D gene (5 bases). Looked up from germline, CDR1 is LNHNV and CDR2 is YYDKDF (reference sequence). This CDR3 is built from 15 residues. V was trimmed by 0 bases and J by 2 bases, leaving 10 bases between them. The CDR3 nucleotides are TGTGCCACCAGCAGAGATCGGGGCCTTAACACTGAAGCTTTCTTT. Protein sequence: CATSRDRGLNTEAFF. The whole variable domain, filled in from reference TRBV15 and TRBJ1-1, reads DAMVIQNPRYQVTQFGKPVTLSCSQTLNHNVMYWYQQKSSQAPKLLFHYYDKDFNNEADTPDNFQSRRPNTSFCFLDIRSPGLGDTAMYLCATSRDRGLNTEAFFGQGTRLTVV.